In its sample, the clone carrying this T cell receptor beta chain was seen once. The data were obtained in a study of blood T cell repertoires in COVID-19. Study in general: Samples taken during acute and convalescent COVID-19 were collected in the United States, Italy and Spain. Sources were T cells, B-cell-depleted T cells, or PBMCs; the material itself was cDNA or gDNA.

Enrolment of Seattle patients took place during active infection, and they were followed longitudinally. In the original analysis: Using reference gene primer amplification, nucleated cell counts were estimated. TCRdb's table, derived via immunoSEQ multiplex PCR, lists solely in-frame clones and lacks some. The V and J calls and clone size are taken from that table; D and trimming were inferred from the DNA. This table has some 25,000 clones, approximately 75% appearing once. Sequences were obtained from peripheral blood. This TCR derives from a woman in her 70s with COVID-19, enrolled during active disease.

CDR3 loop: CASSGGQRLRSGNTIYF. The CDR3 region has the DNA TGTGCCAGTAGTGGGGGACAAAGACTCCGCTCTGGAAACACCATATATTTT. The rearrangement links TRBV19 to TRBJ1-3; D may be TRBD1 (6 bases). The CDR3 contains 17 residues. V gave up 5 bases and J gave up 0 bases, with 17 bases separating them. CDR1 LNHDA and CDR2 SQIVND come from the germline V gene (reference sequence).